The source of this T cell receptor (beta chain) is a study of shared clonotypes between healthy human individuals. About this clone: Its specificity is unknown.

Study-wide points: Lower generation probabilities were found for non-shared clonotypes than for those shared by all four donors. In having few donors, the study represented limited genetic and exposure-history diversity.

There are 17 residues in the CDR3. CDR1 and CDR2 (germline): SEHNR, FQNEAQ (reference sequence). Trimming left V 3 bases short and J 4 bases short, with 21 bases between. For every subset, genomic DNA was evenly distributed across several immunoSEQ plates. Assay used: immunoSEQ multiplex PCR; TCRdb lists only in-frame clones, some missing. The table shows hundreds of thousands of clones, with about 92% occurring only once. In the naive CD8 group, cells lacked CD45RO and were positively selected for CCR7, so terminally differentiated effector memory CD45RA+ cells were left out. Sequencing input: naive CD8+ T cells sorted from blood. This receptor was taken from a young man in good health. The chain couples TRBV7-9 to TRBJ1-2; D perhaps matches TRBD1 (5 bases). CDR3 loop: CASSFVLGEPNPYGYTF. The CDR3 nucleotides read TGTGCCAGCAGCTTTGTTCTAGGGGAACCTAACCCCTATGGCTACACCTTC.